This is a list of T cell receptor beta chains from one sample in a study of blood T cells in healthy people across ages. Via MiXCR, TCRdb re-called the 5' RACE reads, giving one row per CDR3 protein. The table lists roughly 1.6 million distinct CDR3 sequences, 30% to 40% of them singletons. Sequencing was done on a sample of blood. These receptors were collected from a woman in her twenties or thirties in good health. CDR3s include the opening cysteine and the closing phenylalanine or tryptophan. Each record gives: V gene, clone size, CDR3 protein. Size is omitted from some rows. Given values are once, few, many or a class for expanded clones.

V gene: TRBV20-1
clone size: many
CDR3 protein: CSASPGGGNQPQHF

V gene: TRBV7-9
clone size: -
CDR3 protein: CASSASGQNNSPLHF

V gene: TRBV7-8
clone size: -
CDR3 protein: CASSRMTGTGIYNEQFF

V gene: TRBV5-1
clone size: few
CDR3 protein: CASSPSTSGDYDTQYF

V gene: TRBV30
clone size: -
CDR3 protein: CAWSTGPTGELFF

V gene: TRBV5-1
clone size: -
CDR3 protein: CASSPRTGNTGELFF

V gene: TRBV5-1
clone size: few
CDR3 protein: CASSLGDRGPTLLYEQYF

V gene: TRBV4-1
clone size: many
CDR3 protein: CASRKGLAGVTDTQYF

V gene: TRBV4-1
clone size: few
CDR3 protein: CASSPGGTPPVTF

V gene: TRBV9
clone size: few
CDR3 protein: CASSVGVWANTGELFF

V gene: TRBV14
clone size: -
CDR3 protein: CASSQMGYNEQFF

V gene: TRBV6-1
clone size: -
CDR3 protein: CASSQLGLASGANVLTF

V gene: TRBV7-9
clone size: -
CDR3 protein: CASSLGLQGYTGELFF

V gene: TRBV6-2/TRBV6-3
clone size: once
CDR3 protein: CASGPGWRGNTDTQYF

V gene: TRBV7-3
clone size: -
CDR3 protein: CASSLRPAGGLSSYNEQFF

V gene: TRBV4-1
clone size: -
CDR3 protein: CASSQDAGTGEKLFF

V gene: TRBV4-2
clone size: -
CDR3 protein: CASSSRLAGTIDTRYF

V gene: TRBV28
clone size: -
CDR3 protein: CASRGGGVETQYF

V gene: TRBV30
clone size: -
CDR3 protein: CACDRGPSEQYF

V gene: TRBV27
clone size: -
CDR3 protein: CASSLNGLNSPLHF

V gene: TRBV29-1
clone size: many
CDR3 protein: CSVGEQGHEQFF

V gene: TRBV20-1
clone size: many
CDR3 protein: CSAKKSFLNTEAFF

V gene: TRBV28
clone size: -
CDR3 protein: CASRQGTSGVNEQFF

V gene: TRBV20-1
clone size: -
CDR3 protein: CSASPGQMKPANYGYTF

V gene: TRBV9
clone size: -
CDR3 protein: CASGGGQGGDTQYF

V gene: TRBV2
clone size: few
CDR3 protein: CASGRRGLVIDEQFF

V gene: TRBV10-2
clone size: few
CDR3 protein: CASSGAAGVNTDTQYF

V gene: TRBV12-3/TRBV12-4
clone size: -
CDR3 protein: CASGQYYGYTF

V gene: TRBV9
clone size: many
CDR3 protein: CASSVAGGAHNEQFF

V gene: TRBV29-1
clone size: many
CDR3 protein: CSVEDRGIYNEQFF

V gene: TRBV30
clone size: -
CDR3 protein: CAWRGGLAGKQFF

V gene: TRBV6-2/TRBV6-3
clone size: -
CDR3 protein: CASTYRVLGYGYTF